The text below deals with one T cell receptor (beta chain). What it binds is unknown. The sample comes from a study of T cells after yellow fever vaccination. Study-level results: Peaking on day 5 versus 15, the secondary response was faster but weaker.

The 5'RACE template-switching step produced TCR cDNA and added a universal primer site and UMIs. TCRdb reprocessed the 5' RACE reads via MiXCR and lists one record per CDR3 protein. The repertoire consists of roughly 150,000 distinct CDR3 sequences, with 6% to 7.5% occurring once and the leading ten covering 2.5%. The CDR3 totals 15 residues. The ends lost 5 bases at V and 9 bases at J; junction bases unmatched: 8. The TCR comes from a man younger than 35 who received the YFV17D yellow fever vaccine. The rearrangement links TRBV12-3 or TRBV12-4 to TRBJ2-3, with 13 bases matching TRBD2. The source material was CD4+ T cells sorted from PBMCs, sampled roughly 5 days after the first yellow fever vaccination. The CDR3 here is CASSATSGGAGTQYF. In DNA form, the CDR3 reads TGTGCCAGCAGTGCAACTAGCGGGGGGGCCGGGACGCAGTATTTT.